This section outlines one T cell receptor beta chain sequence together with its context. It was with random hexamers that 0.5 to 1 ug RNA was reverse transcribed. TCRdb reprocessed the immunoSEQ multiplex PCR reads via MiXCR and lists one record per CDR3 protein. The sample yields nearly 200,000 distinct CDR3 sequences, about 95% seen once. The TEMRA cells underwent FACS enrichment, while the CD8+ and CD4+ T cells underwent negative isolation. Trimming took 3 bases from V and 8 from J, leaving 13 bases between them. Germline V gene lookup returns CDR1 DFQATT and CDR2 SNEGSKA (reference sequence). The CDR3 spans 12 residues. The source of the sample is a study of CD8 T cells in Susac syndrome.

This sequence originates from a human donor with multiple sclerosis. The sequencing input was CD4+ T cells from PBMCs. The chain couples TRBV20-1 to TRBJ1-2; D unclear. DNA of the CDR3: TGCAGTGCTAGTCTGACGCCGCACGGCTACACCTTC. Its translation: CSASLTPHGYTF.